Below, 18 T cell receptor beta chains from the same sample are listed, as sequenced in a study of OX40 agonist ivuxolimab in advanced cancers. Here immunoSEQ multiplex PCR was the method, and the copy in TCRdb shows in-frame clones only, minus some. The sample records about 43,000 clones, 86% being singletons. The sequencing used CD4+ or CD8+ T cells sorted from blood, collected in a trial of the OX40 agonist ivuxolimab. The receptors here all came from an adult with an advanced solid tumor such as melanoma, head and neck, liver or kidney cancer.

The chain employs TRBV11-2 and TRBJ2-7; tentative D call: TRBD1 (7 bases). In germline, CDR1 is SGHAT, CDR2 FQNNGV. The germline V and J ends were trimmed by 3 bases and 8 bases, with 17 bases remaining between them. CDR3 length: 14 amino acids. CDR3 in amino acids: CASSLTQGGGQQYF. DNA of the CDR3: TGTGCCAGCAGCTTGACTCAGGGGGGTGGGCAGCAGTACTTC.

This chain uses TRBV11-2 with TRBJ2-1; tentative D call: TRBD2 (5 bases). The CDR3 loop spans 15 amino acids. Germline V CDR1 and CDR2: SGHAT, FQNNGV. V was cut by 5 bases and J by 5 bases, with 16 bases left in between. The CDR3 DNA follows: TGTGCCAGCAGCACCGAGAGGGTGGGAAACAATGAGCAGTTCTTC. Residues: CASSTERVGNNEQFF.

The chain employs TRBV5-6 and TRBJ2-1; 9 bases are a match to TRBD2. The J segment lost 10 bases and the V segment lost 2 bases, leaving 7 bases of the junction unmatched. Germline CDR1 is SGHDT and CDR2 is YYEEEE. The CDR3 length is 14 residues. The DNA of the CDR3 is TGTGCCAGCAGCTTTCCGGCTAGCGGGGCCGAGCAGTTCTTC. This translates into CASSFPASGAEQFF.

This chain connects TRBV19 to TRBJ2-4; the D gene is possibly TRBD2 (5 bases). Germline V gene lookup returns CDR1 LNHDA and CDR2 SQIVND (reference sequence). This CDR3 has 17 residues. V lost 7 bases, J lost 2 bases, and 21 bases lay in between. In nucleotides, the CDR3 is TGTGCCAGTAAGGGTGCGGGTCTCGGCTATACCAAAAACATTCAGTACTTC. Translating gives CASKGAGLGYTKNIQYF.

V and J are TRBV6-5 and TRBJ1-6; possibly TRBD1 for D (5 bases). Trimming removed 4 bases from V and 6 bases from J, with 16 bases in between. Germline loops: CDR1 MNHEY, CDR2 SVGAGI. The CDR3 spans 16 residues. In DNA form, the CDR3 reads TGTGCCAGCAGTTTTAAGGGGTACCCCTTTAATTCACCCCTCCACTTT. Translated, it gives CASSFKGYPFNSPLHF.

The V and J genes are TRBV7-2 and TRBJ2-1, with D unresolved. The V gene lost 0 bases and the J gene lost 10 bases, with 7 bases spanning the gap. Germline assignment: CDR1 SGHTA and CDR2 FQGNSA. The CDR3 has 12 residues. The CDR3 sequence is CASSLAVGEQFF. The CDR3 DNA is TGTGCCAGCAGCTTAGCGGTAGGCGAGCAGTTCTTC.

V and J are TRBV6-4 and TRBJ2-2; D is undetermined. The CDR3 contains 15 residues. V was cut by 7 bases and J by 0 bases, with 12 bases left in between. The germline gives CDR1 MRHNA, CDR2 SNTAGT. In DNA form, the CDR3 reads TGTGCCAGCAAAGCCCAGACGGCGAACACCGGGGAGCTGTTTTTT. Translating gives CASKAQTANTGELFF.

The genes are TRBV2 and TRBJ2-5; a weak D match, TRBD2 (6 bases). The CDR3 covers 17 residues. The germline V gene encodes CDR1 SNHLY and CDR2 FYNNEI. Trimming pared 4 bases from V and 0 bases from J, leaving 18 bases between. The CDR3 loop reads CASSGEIEGLYQETQYF. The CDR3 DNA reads TGTGCCAGCAGTGGGGAAATTGAGGGACTCTACCAAGAGACCCAGTACTTC. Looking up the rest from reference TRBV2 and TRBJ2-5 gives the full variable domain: EPEVTQTPSHQVTQMGQEVILRCVPISNHLYFYWYRQILGQKVEFLVSFYNNEISEKSEIFDDQFSVERPDGSNFTLKIRSTKLEDSAMYFCASSGEIEGLYQETQYFGPGTRLLVL.

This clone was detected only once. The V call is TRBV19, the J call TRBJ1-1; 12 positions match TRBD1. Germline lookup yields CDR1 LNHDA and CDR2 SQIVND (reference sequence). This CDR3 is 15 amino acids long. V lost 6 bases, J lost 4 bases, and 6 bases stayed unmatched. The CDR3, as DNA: TGTGCCAGTAGCGCACAGGGACAGGGGGCCACTGAAGCTTTCTTT. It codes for CASSAQGQGATEAFF. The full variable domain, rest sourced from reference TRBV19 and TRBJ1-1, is DGGITQSPKYLFRKEGQNVTLSCEQNLNHDAMYWYRQDPGQGLRLIYYSQIVNDFQKGDIAEGYSVSREKKESFPLTVTSAQKNPTAFYLCASSAQGQGATEAFFGQGTRLTVV.

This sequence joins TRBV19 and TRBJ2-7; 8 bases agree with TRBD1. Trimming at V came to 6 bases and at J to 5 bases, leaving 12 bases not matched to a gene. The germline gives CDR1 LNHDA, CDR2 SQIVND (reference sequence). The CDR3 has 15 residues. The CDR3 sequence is CASRAGTGTFHEQYF. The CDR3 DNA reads TGTGCCAGTAGGGCCGGGACAGGAACTTTCCACGAGCAGTACTTC. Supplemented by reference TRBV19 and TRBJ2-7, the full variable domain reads DGGITQSPKYLFRKEGQNVTLSCEQNLNHDAMYWYRQDPGQGLRLIYYSQIVNDFQKGDIAEGYSVSREKKESFPLTVTSAQKNPTAFYLCASRAGTGTFHEQYFGPGTRLTVT.

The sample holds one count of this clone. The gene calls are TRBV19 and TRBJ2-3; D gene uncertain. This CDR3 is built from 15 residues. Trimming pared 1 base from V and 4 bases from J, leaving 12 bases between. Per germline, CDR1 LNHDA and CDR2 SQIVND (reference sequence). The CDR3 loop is CASSIAGGMPDTQYF. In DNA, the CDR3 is TGTGCCAGTAGTATAGCAGGTGGGATGCCAGATACGCAGTATTTT.

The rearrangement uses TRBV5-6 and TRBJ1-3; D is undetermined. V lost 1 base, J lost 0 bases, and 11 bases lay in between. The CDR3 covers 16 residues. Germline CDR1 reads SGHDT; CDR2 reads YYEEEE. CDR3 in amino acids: CASSLYNSYSGNTIYF. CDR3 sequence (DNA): TGTGCCAGCAGCTTGTATAACAGCTACTCTGGAAACACCATATATTTT.

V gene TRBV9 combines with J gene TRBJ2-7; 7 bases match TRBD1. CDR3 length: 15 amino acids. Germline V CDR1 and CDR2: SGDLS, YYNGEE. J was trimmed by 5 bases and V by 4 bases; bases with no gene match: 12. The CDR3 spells CASSPRGTSLDEQYF. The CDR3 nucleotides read TGTGCCAGCAGCCCCAGGGGGACATCCTTGGACGAGCAGTACTTC.

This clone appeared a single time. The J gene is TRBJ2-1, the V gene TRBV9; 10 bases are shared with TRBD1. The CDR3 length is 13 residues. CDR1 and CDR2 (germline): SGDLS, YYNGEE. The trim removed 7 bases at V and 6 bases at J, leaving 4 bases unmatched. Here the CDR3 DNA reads TGTGCCAGCGGAGGGACAGGGGTCAATGAGCAGTTCTTC. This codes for CASGGTGVNEQFF.

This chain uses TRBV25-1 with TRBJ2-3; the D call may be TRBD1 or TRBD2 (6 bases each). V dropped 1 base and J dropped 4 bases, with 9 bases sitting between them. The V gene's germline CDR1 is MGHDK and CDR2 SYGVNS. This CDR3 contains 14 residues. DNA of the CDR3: TGTGCCAGCAGTGAATTGGGGGGCGCAGATACGCAGTATTTT. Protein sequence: CASSELGGADTQYF.

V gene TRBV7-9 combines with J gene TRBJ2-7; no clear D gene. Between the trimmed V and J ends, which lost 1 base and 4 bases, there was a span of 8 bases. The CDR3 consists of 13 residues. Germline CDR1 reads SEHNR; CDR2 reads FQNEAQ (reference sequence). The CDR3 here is CASSLGGEYEQYF. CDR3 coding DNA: TGTGCCAGCAGCTTAGGTGGGGAATACGAGCAGTACTTC.

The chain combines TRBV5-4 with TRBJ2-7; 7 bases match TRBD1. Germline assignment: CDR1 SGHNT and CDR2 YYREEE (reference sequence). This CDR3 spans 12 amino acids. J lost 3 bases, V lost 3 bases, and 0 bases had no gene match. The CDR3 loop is CASSWDSYEQYF. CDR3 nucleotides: TGTGCCAGCAGCTGGGACAGCTACGAGCAGTACTTC.

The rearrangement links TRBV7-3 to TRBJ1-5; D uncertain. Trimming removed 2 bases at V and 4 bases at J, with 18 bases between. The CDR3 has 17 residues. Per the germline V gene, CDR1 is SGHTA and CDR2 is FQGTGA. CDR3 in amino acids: CASSLSRPPLGNQPQHF. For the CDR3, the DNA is TGTGCCAGCAGCTTATCCAGGCCCCCCCTCGGGAATCAGCCCCAGCATTTT.